The present TCR beta chain was sequenced within a study of cytomegalovirus exposure and HLA in healthy donors. Study-level findings and limits: Published work reported that the classifier diagnosed cytomegalovirus status with high specificity and sensitivity. Despite most TCR sequences being rare, some public TCRs occurred in many donors. Researchers reported that a few CMV-associated chains were confirmed in vitro as CMV antigen-specific. Cytomegalovirus association was listed for approximately 160 TCR beta chains.

Clones were sequenced by immunoSEQ multiplex PCR, and TCRdb holds only the in-frame ones, with some missing. The sample holds 150,000 to 250,000 clones, roughly 81% seen once. About this clone: Its antigen remains unknown.

Germline loops: CDR1 SGHVS, CDR2 FNYEAQ. V was pared by 5 bases and J by 2 bases, with 5 bases of the junction left unmatched. There are 14 residues in the CDR3. The TCR was taken from a woman aged 25 to 39 in good health and CMV-seronegative. The sequencing sample was made of PBMCs. The genes are TRBV7-6 and TRBJ1-2; 7 bases fit TRBD1. DNA for the CDR3: TGTGCCAGCAGCCGTCGACAGGGCAACTATGGCTACACCTTC. Translation gives CASSRRQGNYGYTF.